The 28 T cell receptor beta chains below were found in one sample sequenced in a study of early T cells in non-severe SARS-CoV-2 infection (dated by TCRdb to the early 2020s). The library was generated by 5' RACE. The run used a NextSeq 500. The public sequencing data were trimmed at Q25 with fastp and processed into clonotypes with MiXCR by TCRdb, which kept only in-frame beta chains. Rows matching on CDR3 protein sequence are summarized as one entry with the most common DNA and genes. In all, the sample holds roughly 56,000 distinct CDR3 sequences, and 8% to 11% of those were seen once. The ten largest make up 6.5% of the sample. The material sequenced was whole blood. The receptor set was obtained from an adult who was a healthcare worker with PCR-confirmed SARS-CoV-2 infection or an uninfected control (not recorded which).

This clonotype was observed a handful of times. The chain combines TRBV7-8 with TRBJ2-3; the match to TRBD2 covers 9 bases. Looked up from germline, CDR1 is SGHVS and CDR2 is FQNEAQ. V dropped 4 bases and J dropped 10; count of bases not matched to a gene: 15. The CDR3 length is 16 residues. The CDR3 DNA follows: TGTGCCAGCAGCTGGTTAGCGGGGGAGAAGAAACCCCCGCAGTATTTT. Protein product: CASSWLAGEKKPPQYF. The whole variable domain, filled in from reference TRBV7-8 and TRBJ2-3, reads GAGVSQSPRYKVAKRGQDVALRCDPISGHVSLFWYQQALGQGPEFLTYFQNEAQLDKSGLPSDRFFAERPEGSVSTLKIQRTQQEDSAVYLCASSWLAGEKKPPQYFGPGTRLTVL.

Only a few counts were recorded for this clonotype. This sequence joins TRBV7-3 and TRBJ2-5; no firm D call. With 5 bases removed from V and 4 bases from J, the gap between germline ends came to 11 bases. The CDR3 has 13 residues. Germline V gene lookup returns CDR1 SGHTA and CDR2 FQGTGA. CDR3 loop: CASSNGASETQYF. DNA of the CDR3: TGTGCCAGCAGCAACGGCGCCTCAGAGACCCAGTACTTC.

This clonotype was observed at least ten times. In DNA, the CDR3 is TGTGCCAGCAGCTTTTCGGACACCCCTAACTATGGCTACACCTTC. Translation gives CASSFSDTPNYGYTF. This sequence joins TRBV7-9 and TRBJ1-2, with D perhaps matching TRBD1 (5 bases). V lost 3 bases to trimming and J lost 0 bases, with 11 bases between them. The CDR3 runs 15 residues. CDR1 is SEHNR and CDR2 is FQNEAQ in the germline V gene (reference sequence).

The table lists this clonotype with many counts. The chain recombines TRBV6-5 with TRBJ1-1; no clear D gene. Germline V CDR1 and CDR2: MNHEY, SVGAGI. This CDR3 comprises 13 residues. With 4 bases removed from V and 1 base from J, the gap between germline ends came to 7 bases. CDR3 nucleotides: TGTGCCAGCAGTTGGCAACAGAACACTGAAGCTTTCTTT. Protein sequence: CASSWQQNTEAFF.

This clonotype occurred many times. The chain couples TRBV6-5 to TRBJ1-2, with D perhaps TRBD1 (5 bases). V was cut by 4 bases and J by 8 bases, with 11 bases left in between. Germline-derived CDR1 and CDR2 are MNHEY and SVGAGI. The CDR3 is made up of 12 amino acids. CDR3 nucleotide sequence: TGTGCCAGCAGTTCAGGGACCAGCGGCTACACCTTC. Its translation is CASSSGTSGYTF.

This clonotype has just a few counts. V gene TRBV2 combines with J gene TRBJ2-3, with D possibly matching TRBD2 (6 bases). The germline gives CDR1 SNHLY, CDR2 FYNNEI. This CDR3 contains 14 residues. Trimming pared 6 bases from V and 4 bases from J, leaving 14 bases between. For the CDR3, the DNA is TGTGCCAGCAGCCGACTAGTTAATGCAGATACGCAGTATTTT. Its protein is CASSRLVNADTQYF.

This clonotype was counted many times. This chain joins TRBV10-3 and TRBJ2-1, with 9 positions matching TRBD2. This CDR3 region has 20 residues. CDR1 and CDR2 (germline): ENHRY, SYGVKD. Germline trimming cut 5 bases from V and 0 bases from J; bases unmatched to any gene: 17. In DNA form, the CDR3 reads TGTGCCATCAGTCCCGCGGGAGGGGTTACGCGGGGGAGCTCCTACAATGAGCAGTTCTTC. Encoded protein: CAISPAGGVTRGSSYNEQFF.

This clonotype has a count of ten or more. The V gene is TRBV5-1, the J gene TRBJ1-5; D not resolved. Germline V gene lookup returns CDR1 SGHRS and CDR2 YFSETQ. The CDR3 totals 16 residues. Trimming took 0 bases from V and 7 from J, leaving 17 bases between them. The CDR3 DNA sequence: TGCGCCAGCAGCTTGGATGGGCCAACAACGGGACAGCCCCAGCATTTT. Its translation: CASSLDGPTTGQPQHF.

This clonotype was recorded once. The rearrangement links TRBV12-3 or TRBV12-4 to TRBJ2-7; D remains unclear. This CDR3 region has 15 residues. V lost 3 bases, J lost 2 bases, and 14 bases lay in between. The CDR3 region is CASSFQPGGTYEQYF. The CDR3 coding sequence is TGTGCCAGCAGTTTTCAACCGGGCGGCACCTACGAGCAGTACTTC.

The chain joins TRBV24-1 to TRBJ2-2; 9 nucleotides align to TRBD1. CDR3 length equals 15 residues. V trimming: 9 bases; J trimming: 4 bases; junction bases outside the gene matches: 8. Germline CDR1 and CDR2: KGHDR and SFDVKD. CDR3 sequence reads: CATSKGQGVTGELFF. The CDR3 coding sequence is TGTGCCACCTCGAAGGGACAGGGCGTCACCGGGGAGCTGTTTTTT.

This clonotype was observed a single time. This chain uses TRBV7-2 with TRBJ1-1; TRBD1 is a possible D gene (5 bases). Germline values: CDR1 SGHTA, CDR2 FQGNSA. The CDR3 loop spans 13 amino acids. V lost 4 bases, J lost 7 bases, and 13 bases lay in between. This CDR3 is CASSWGLGSEAFF. The CDR3 bases are TGTGCCAGCAGCTGGGGCCTGGGCAGTGAAGCTTTCTTT.

This clonotype came up a few times. The genes are TRBV5-1 and TRBJ2-6; D gene uncertain. Germline V gene data show CDR1 as SGHRS and CDR2 as YFSETQ. Trimming took 1 base from V and 0 from J, leaving 5 bases between them. The CDR3 is made up of 15 amino acids. The CDR3: CASSLSVSGANVLTF. DNA of the CDR3: TGCGCCAGCAGCTTGAGTGTCTCTGGGGCCAACGTCCTGACTTTC.

The chain is built from TRBV4-2 and TRBJ2-1; the D call may be TRBD1 or TRBD2 (5 bases each). Looked up from germline, CDR1 is LGHNA and CDR2 is YNFKEQ. V was shortened by 0 bases and J by 10 bases, with 16 bases between the two germline ends. The CDR3 length is 15 residues. In DNA, the CDR3 is TGTGCCAGCAGCCAAGATCGGGACCCCGGCTGGGAGCAGTTCTTC. Residues: CASSQDRDPGWEQFF.

This clonotype was recorded at least ten times. J is TRBJ2-3 and V is TRBV20-1; D is undetermined. Germline values: CDR1 DFQATT, CDR2 SNEGSKA (reference sequence). There are 15 residues in the CDR3. The V gene lost 4 bases and the J gene lost 0 bases, with 14 bases spanning the gap. The CDR3 DNA sequence: TGCAGTGCTATAGGAAATACTGGGAGCACAGATACGCAGTATTTT. It codes for CSAIGNTGSTDTQYF.

This chain joins TRBV10-3 and TRBJ2-1, with 7 bases aligning to TRBD1. From germline, CDR1 is ENHRY and CDR2 SYGVKD. The V gene end was trimmed by 6 bases and the J gene end by 6 bases; junction bases not matched to a gene: 11. The length of the CDR3 is 15 residues. The DNA of the CDR3 is TGTGCCATCAGCCGACAGGGTCAAGGCTCCAATGAGCAGTTCTTC. This encodes CAISRQGQGSNEQFF.

The gene calls are TRBV18 and TRBJ2-6; 7 nucleotides match TRBD1. The germline CDR1 and CDR2 sequences are KGHSH and LQKENI. The J segment lost 4 bases and the V segment lost 6 bases, leaving 9 bases of the junction unmatched. The CDR3 contains 16 residues. CDR3 sequence (DNA): TGTGCCAGCTCCCAACAGGGGATGTTGGGGGCCAACGTCCTGACTTTC. This codes for CASSQQGMLGANVLTF.

This clonotype was seen more than once but under ten times. The chain uses TRBV10-3 and TRBJ2-7; no definite D call. The germline CDR1 and CDR2 sequences are ENHRY and SYGVKD. The CDR3 length is 18 residues. Trimming stripped 3 bases from V and 7 bases from J, with 28 bases between. This CDR3 reads CAISEYKVGSPSKGEQYF. Written as DNA, the CDR3 is TGTGCCATCAGTGAATATAAAGTAGGCAGCCCCTCCAAAGGAGAGCAGTACTTC.

This chain links TRBV4-3 with TRBJ1-5, with D possibly TRBD1 on 5 matching bases. The CDR3 consists of 15 residues. CDR1 and CDR2 from the germline V gene are LGHNA and YSLEER. V was trimmed by 0 bases and J by 5 bases, leaving 11 bases between them. The CDR3 region is CASSQDMGRDQPQHF. DNA for the CDR3: TGCGCCAGCAGCCAAGACATGGGCAGGGATCAGCCCCAGCATTTT.

The sample holds a few counts of this clonotype. The V call is TRBV2, the J call TRBJ2-7, with 10 bases identical to TRBD2. The CDR3 extends over 16 amino acids. The germline CDR1 and CDR2 sequences are SNHLY and FYNNEI. With 6 bases clipped from V and 7 bases from J, the junction kept 15 bases outside the gene matches. CDR3 sequence reads: CASREFGGAGGGEQYF. The CDR3 DNA sequence: TGTGCCAGCAGGGAGTTCGGAGGAGCGGGAGGGGGAGAGCAGTACTTC.

A remark on this clonotype: A clone one base away is much larger, so this may be a read error. The CDR3 is CASSHDAPPREQYF. The CDR3, as DNA: TGTGCCAGCAGTCACGACGCGCCCCCCCGCGAGCAGTACTTC. The chain combines TRBV7-6 with TRBJ2-7, with D uncertain. Per the germline V gene, CDR1 is SGHVS and CDR2 is FNYEAQ. Trimming cost V 6 bases and J 6 bases, with 18 bases left between them. The CDR3 covers 14 residues.

This clonotype has a count of ten or more. The CDR3 sequence: CSASLQGISQSSYNSPLHF. The CDR3 DNA sequence: TGCAGTGCCAGCCTACAGGGTATTTCCCAATCCTCCTATAATTCACCCCTCCACTTT. The chain recombines TRBV20-1 with TRBJ1-6; D is possibly TRBD1 (6 bases). Trimming removed 6 bases from V and 0 bases from J, with 24 bases in between. Looked up from germline, CDR1 is DFQATT and CDR2 is SNEGSKA (reference sequence). The CDR3 loop spans 19 amino acids.

This clonotype has a count of ten or more. The chain employs TRBV15 and TRBJ2-5, with 7 bases aligning to TRBD2. Trimming at V came to 2 bases and at J to 2 bases, leaving 11 bases not matched to a gene. The CDR3 runs to 17 residues. Germline assignment: CDR1 LNHNV and CDR2 YYDKDF (reference sequence). DNA of the CDR3: TGTGCCACCAGCAGATGGGGAGGGGCAGAGCTACAAGAGACCCAGTACTTC. Residues: CATSRWGGAELQETQYF.

The rearrangement uses TRBV4-1 and TRBJ1-4, with D maybe TRBD1 (5 bases). Germline assignment: CDR1 MGHRA and CDR2 YSYEKL. The CDR3 is 14 residues long. Trimming took 5 bases from V and 6 from J, leaving 13 bases between them. The CDR3: CASSSGRVDEKLFF. The CDR3 DNA is TGCGCCAGCAGCTCCGGCAGGGTGGATGAAAAACTGTTTTTT.

There are many counts of this clonotype. The genes are TRBV6-2 or TRBV6-3 and TRBJ2-2, with TRBD1 matching over 10 bases. The CDR3 has 15 amino acids. The germline CDR1 and CDR2 sequences are MNHEY and SVGEGT. V lost 6 bases to trimming and J lost 5 bases; unmatched junction nucleotides: 6. The CDR3 bases are TGTGCCAGCAGAATTCCGGGACAGGGGACCGGGGAGCTGTTTTTT. Translated: CASRIPGQGTGELFF.

The genes are TRBV5-1 and TRBJ1-1; D is unresolved. CDR1 and CDR2 (germline): SGHRS, YFSETQ. The CDR3 extends over 12 amino acids. V was pared by 4 bases and J by 4 bases, with 8 bases between. The CDR3 protein is CASSEDRTEAFF. CDR3 bases: TGCGCCAGCAGCGAAGACCGCACTGAAGCTTTCTTT.

The chain couples TRBV7-2 to TRBJ2-3; TRBD2 matches 7 bases. This CDR3 is built from 15 residues. Trimming took 8 bases from V and 2 from J; bases not matched to a gene: 10. Looked up from germline, CDR1 is SGHTA and CDR2 is FQGNSA. This CDR3 is CASVRDYQNTDTQYF. DNA of the CDR3: TGTGCCAGCGTCCGGGACTACCAAAACACAGATACGCAGTATTTT. The whole variable domain, filled in from reference TRBV7-2 and TRBJ2-3, reads GAGVSQSPSNKVTEKGKDVELRCDPISGHTALYWYRQSLGQGLEFLIYFQGNSAPDKSGLPSDRFSAERTGGSVSTLTIQRTQQEDSAVYLCASVRDYQNTDTQYFGPGTRLTVL.

This clonotype was seen repeatedly, ten times or more. The chain combines TRBV20-1 with TRBJ1-2; D not resolved. The germline V gene has CDR1 DFQATT and CDR2 SNEGSKA (reference sequence). With 5 bases removed from V and 6 bases from J, the gap between germline ends came to 10 bases. This CDR3 has 11 amino acids. CDR3 sequence: CSALDRNGYTF. The DNA of the CDR3 is TGCAGTGCTCTAGATCGGAATGGCTACACCTTC.

The rearrangement links TRBV19 to TRBJ1-1; TRBD1 is a possible D gene (5 bases). Looked up from germline, CDR1 is LNHDA and CDR2 is SQIVND (reference sequence). V shed 4 bases and J shed 6 bases, with 12 bases lying between them. The CDR3 totals 13 residues. The CDR3 DNA reads as TGTGCCAGTAGTAGGGGGACCCTCCCTGAAGCTTTCTTT. Protein product: CASSRGTLPEAFF.